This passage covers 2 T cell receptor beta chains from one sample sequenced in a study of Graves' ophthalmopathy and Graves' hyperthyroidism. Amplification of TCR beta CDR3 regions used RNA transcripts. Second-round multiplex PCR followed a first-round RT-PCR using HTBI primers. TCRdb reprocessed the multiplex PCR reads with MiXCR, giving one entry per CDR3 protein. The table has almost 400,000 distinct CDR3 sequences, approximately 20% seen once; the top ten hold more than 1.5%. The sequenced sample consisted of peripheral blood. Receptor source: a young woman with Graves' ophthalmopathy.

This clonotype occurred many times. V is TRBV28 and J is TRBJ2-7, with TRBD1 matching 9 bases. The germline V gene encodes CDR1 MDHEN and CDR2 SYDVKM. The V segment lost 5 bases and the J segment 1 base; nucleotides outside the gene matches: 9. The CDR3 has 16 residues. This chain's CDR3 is CASSLSTGTGSYEQYF. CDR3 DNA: TGTGCCAGCAGTCTCTCAACCGGGACAGGGTCCTACGAGCAGTACTTC. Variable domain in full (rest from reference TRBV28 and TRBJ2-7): DVKVTQSSRYLVKRTGEKVFLECVQDMDHENMFWYRQDPGLGLRLIYFSYDVKMKEKGDIPEGYSVSREKKERFSLILESASTNQTSMYLCASSLSTGTGSYEQYFGPGTRLTVT.

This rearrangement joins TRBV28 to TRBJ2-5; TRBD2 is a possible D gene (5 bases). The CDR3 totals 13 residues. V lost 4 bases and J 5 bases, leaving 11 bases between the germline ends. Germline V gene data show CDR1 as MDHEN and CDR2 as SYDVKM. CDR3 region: CASSWGVMETQYF. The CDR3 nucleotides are TGTGCCAGCAGTTGGGGAGTGATGGAGACCCAGTACTTC.